These 5 T cell receptor beta chains share one sample of origin, sequenced in a study of blood T cell repertoires in COVID-19. Only in-frame clones appear in the TCRdb table, and some are missing; sequencing was by immunoSEQ multiplex PCR. The sample consists of 95,000 to 110,000 clones, roughly 91% of them appearing once. Sequencing was performed on peripheral blood. These receptors were taken from a human donor in a cohort sampled during active COVID-19.

The V gene is TRBV9, the J gene TRBJ2-1, with 9 bases aligning to TRBD2. V was pared by 2 bases and J by 6 bases, with 6 bases of the junction left unmatched. Germline V lookup: CDR1 SGDLS, CDR2 YYNGEE. The CDR3 has 15 amino acids. The DNA for the CDR3 is TGTGCCAGCAGCGTCTCTAGCGGGGCATTCAATGAGCAGTTCTTC. It codes for CASSVSSGAFNEQFF.

In its sample, this clone was seen a few times. The chain carries TRBV7-9 and TRBJ2-7; D is unclear. Germline V gene lookup returns CDR1 SEHNR and CDR2 FQNEAQ (reference sequence). Between the trimmed V and J ends, which lost 10 bases and 4 bases, there was a span of 11 bases. This CDR3 spans 11 amino acids. Here the CDR3 DNA reads TGTGCCAACGAAGAGGAGTACGAGCAGTACTTC. As protein: CANEEEYEQYF. Supplemented by reference TRBV7-9 and TRBJ2-7, the full variable domain reads DTGVSQNPRHKITKRGQNVTFRCDPISEHNRLYWYRQTLGQGPEFLTYFQNEAQLEKSRLLSDRFSAERPKGSFSTLEIQRTEQGDSAMYLCANEEEYEQYFGPGTRLTVT.

This sequence joins TRBV24-1 and TRBJ2-5; possibly TRBD2 for D (5 bases). V gave up 3 bases and J gave up 1 base, with 5 bases separating them. Per the germline V gene, CDR1 is KGHDR and CDR2 is SFDVKD. The CDR3 runs 13 residues. The CDR3 region has the DNA TGTGCCACCAGTGATGGGAGCCAAGAGACCCAGTACTTC. This gives the protein CATSDGSQETQYF.

The V and J genes are TRBV27 and TRBJ1-1; 7 bases are shared with TRBD1. CDR1 and CDR2 (germline): MNHEY, SMNVEV (reference sequence). The CDR3 runs 17 residues. V shed 5 bases and J 1 base; nucleotides not matched to a gene: 13. In DNA form, the CDR3 reads TGTGCCAGCAGTCCGGGAAGAGGGGGCAGGAGGAACACTGAAGCTTTCTTT. This sequence encodes CASSPGRGGRRNTEAFF.

The rearrangement links TRBV6-2 or TRBV6-3 to TRBJ2-7; 9 positions agree with TRBD1. The ends lost 5 bases at V and 3 bases at J; junction bases unmatched: 5. The CDR3 sequence is 14 residues long. Germline CDR1 and CDR2: MNHEY and SVGEGT. This CDR3 reads CASSPTGGGYEQYF. CDR3 DNA: TGTGCCAGCAGTCCAACAGGGGGCGGCTACGAGCAGTACTTC.